This entry lists 26 T cell receptor beta chains sequenced from one sample in a study of monozygotic twins with inflammatory bowel disease. TCRdb re-called the 5' RACE reads; one entry per CDR3 protein, DNA not given. This sample's table has hundreds of thousands of distinct CDR3 sequences. Material for sequencing was blood. These receptors were collected from a human donor with ulcerative colitis or Crohn's disease, or a healthy co-twin of an affected twin (not recorded which).

This chain connects TRBV12-3 or TRBV12-4 to TRBJ1-5. This CDR3 is built from 16 residues. CDR3 protein: CASSLRLGSRNQPQHF.

V usage is TRBV5-1 and J usage is TRBJ1-1. The germline gives CDR1 SGHRS, CDR2 YFSETQ. The CDR3 is 12 residues long. CDR3 sequence: CVSSLENTEAFF.

The gene calls are TRBV5-1 and TRBJ2-1. CDR1 is SGHRS, CDR2 YFSETQ, per germline. The CDR3 spans 13 residues. CDR3 sequence reads: CASSLVPGREQFF.

The chain combines TRBV7-2 with TRBJ1-5; as DNA is missing, the TRBD1 call by TCRdb cannot be tested. From germline, CDR1 is SGHTA and CDR2 FQGNSA. The CDR3 is 14 amino acids. The CDR3 sequence: CASSSKGAGQPQHF. The full variable domain, completed using reference TRBV7-2 and TRBJ1-5, is GAGVSQSPSNKVTEKGKDVELRCDPISGHTALYWYRQSLGQGLEFLIYFQGNSAPDKSGLPSDRFSAERTGGSVSTLTIQRTQQEDSAVYLCASSSKGAGQPQHFGDGTRLSIL.

The chain couples TRBV12-3 or TRBV12-4 to TRBJ1-2; there is no DNA to check the TCRdb D call of TRBD1. This CDR3 is built from 15 residues. The CDR3 loop is CASSLAQTDRYGYTF.

This chain links TRBV20-1 with TRBJ2-3. Germline V lookup: CDR1 DFQATT, CDR2 SNEGSKA (reference sequence). CDR3 length: 11 amino acids. This CDR3 reads CSASFADTQYF.

This chain links TRBV30 with TRBJ2-7; the D call from TCRdb, TRBD1, cannot be confirmed without DNA. This CDR3 spans 12 amino acids. Germline V CDR1 and CDR2: GTSNPN, SVGIG (reference sequence). CDR3 region: CAWDGQGYEQYF.

The chain has TRBV20-1 and TRBJ1-1. This CDR3 has 11 amino acids. From germline, CDR1 is DFQATT and CDR2 SNEGSKA (reference sequence). The CDR3 protein is CSAGMYTEAFF.

The chain uses TRBV12-3 or TRBV12-4 and TRBJ1-6. This CDR3 region has 16 residues. CDR3 loop: CASSLAIMGGRSPLHF.

J is TRBJ1-1 and V is TRBV3-1; TCRdb's assignment of TRBD1 cannot be checked, as there is no DNA. The CDR3 spans 14 residues. The germline CDR1 and CDR2 sequences are LGHDT and YNNKEL (reference sequence). The CDR3 reads CASSQGPAGTEAFF.

The chain recombines TRBV18 with TRBJ1-1; TCRdb designates TRBD1, a call that cannot be tested without DNA. Per the germline V gene, CDR1 is KGHSH and CDR2 is LQKENI. The CDR3 consists of 18 residues. CDR3 sequence: CASSPGVPGGLGDTEAFF.

The chain combines TRBV7-3 with TRBJ2-1; TCRdb lists TRBD1, though no DNA is available to test this call. Germline V gives CDR1 SGHTA, CDR2 FQGTGA. There are 17 residues in the CDR3. CDR3 sequence reads: CASSLGPGDSAYNEQFF.

The V and J genes are TRBV19 and TRBJ1-5. This CDR3 is built from 16 residues. Germline CDR1 and CDR2: LNHDA and SQIVND (reference sequence). CDR3: CASSTLLRSSNQPQHF.

The chain is built from TRBV11-2 and TRBJ2-5. CDR1 and CDR2 from the germline V gene are SGHAT and FQNNGV. The CDR3 extends over 14 amino acids. CDR3 amino acids: CASSLAGQQETQYF. The whole variable domain, filled in from reference TRBV11-2 and TRBJ2-5, reads EAGVAQSPRYKIIEKRQSVAFWCNPISGHATLYWYQQILGQGPKLLIQFQNNGVVDDSQLPKDRFSAERLKGVDSTLKIQPAKLEDSAVYLCASSLAGQQETQYFGPGTRLLVL.

The chain has TRBV20-1 and TRBJ2-1. Germline CDR1 reads DFQATT; CDR2 reads SNEGSKA (reference sequence). The CDR3 extends over 13 amino acids. CDR3 sequence: CSAREGIYNEQFF.

This chain joins TRBV6-1 and TRBJ2-1; lacking DNA, the TRBD2 call made by TCRdb goes unchecked. CDR3 length: 15 amino acids. CDR1 is MNHNS, CDR2 SASEGT, per germline. The CDR3 here is CASRGPGSSYNEQFF.

The V gene is TRBV20-1, the J gene TRBJ2-4. Germline V CDR1 and CDR2: DFQATT, SNEGSKA (reference sequence). The CDR3 contains 13 residues. CDR3: CSAGNLAKNIQYF.

The rearrangement uses TRBV3-1 and TRBJ1-5; TCRdb lists TRBD1, though no DNA is available to test this call. The CDR3 length is 15 residues. CDR1 LGHDT and CDR2 YNNKEL come from the germline V gene (reference sequence). The CDR3 sequence: CASSRDQTSNQPQHF.

The gene calls are TRBV12-3 or TRBV12-4 and TRBJ1-3. The CDR3 extends over 17 amino acids. CDR3 sequence: CASSLASPRASGNTIYF.

The gene calls are TRBV4-1 and TRBJ2-1; TCRdb outputs TRBD1, but without DNA this stays unchecked. The CDR3 extends over 15 amino acids. Germline V gene data show CDR1 as MGHRA and CDR2 as YSYEKL. This CDR3 reads CASSQDLPGDDEQFF.

The chain is built from TRBV7-8 and TRBJ1-5. Germline V gene lookup returns CDR1 SGHVS and CDR2 FQNEAQ. The CDR3 is made up of 14 amino acids. CDR3: CASSVMGSNQPQHF.

The chain links TRBV9 to TRBJ2-2; TCRdb designates TRBD2, a call that cannot be tested without DNA. The germline V gene has CDR1 SGDLS and CDR2 YYNGEE. This CDR3 contains 16 residues. CDR3 sequence: CASSVGALAGEGELFF. Complete variable domain (other parts from reference TRBV9 and TRBJ2-2): DSGVTQTPKHLITATGQRVTLRCSPRSGDLSVYWYQQSLDQGLQFLIQYYNGEERAKGNILERFSAQQFPDLHSELNLSSLELGDSALYFCASSVGALAGEGELFFGEGSRLTVL.

CDR3 protein: CASSPQGAGSGNTIYF. The chain employs TRBV18 and TRBJ1-3. Germline lookup yields CDR1 KGHSH and CDR2 LQKENI. The CDR3 length is 16 residues.

The chain links TRBV7-2 to TRBJ2-7; TCRdb picks TRBD1, but there is no DNA to check that call. The CDR3 is 15 residues long. CDR1 is SGHTA and CDR2 is FQGNSA in the germline V gene. The CDR3 region is CASSFGGKRSYEQYF. The complete variable domain, with remaining parts taken from reference TRBV7-2 and TRBJ2-7, reads GAGVSQSPSNKVTEKGKDVELRCDPISGHTALYWYRQSLGQGLEFLIYFQGNSAPDKSGLPSDRFSAERTGGSVSTLTIQRTQQEDSAVYLCASSFGGKRSYEQYFGPGTRLTVT.

The genes are TRBV5-3 and TRBJ2-3; TCRdb returns TRBD2, unconfirmable since there is no DNA. TRBV5-3 is an ORF for which the function is uncertain. This CDR3 region has 21 residues. The CDR3 loop is CARSRDCASGGAVLSTDTQYF.

The J gene is TRBJ2-7, the V gene TRBV6-2 or TRBV6-3; TCRdb selects TRBD1, and the lack of DNA leaves this call unchecked. CDR3 length: 14 residues. Germline V gene lookup returns CDR1 MNHEY and CDR2 SVGEGT. The chain's CDR3 is CASRHPTGVYEQYF.